One and the same sample provided the 20 T cell receptor beta chains below, sequenced in a study of T cells in women clearing cervical HPV infection. TCRdb's table, derived via immunoSEQ multiplex PCR, lists solely in-frame clones and lacks some. The record lists tens of thousands of clones, of which the ten most abundant hold less than 7%. The sample was blood buffy coat. Receptors were obtained from a woman aged 18 to 75 with a cervical HPV16 infection that either progressed to CIN3+ or cleared (not recorded which).

About this clone: Sequencing ends 3 residues short of the CDR3 end; the germline J gene provides the rest. V and J are TRBV20-1 and TRBJ2-7, with D uncertain. V was trimmed by 5 bases and J by 1 base, leaving 15 bases between them. Germline V gives CDR1 DFQATT, CDR2 SNEGSKA (reference sequence). The CDR3 spans 14 residues. The CDR3: CSAEPDSNSYEQYF. The sequenced CDR3 bases are TGCAGTGCTGAACCCGACTCGAATTCCTACGAG.

Regarding this clone: The read ends 3 residues before the CDR3 terminus; that terminus is restored from the germline J gene. The chain employs TRBV4-2 and TRBJ2-2, with a tentative D call TRBD2 (5 bases). Trimming stripped 8 bases from V and 3 bases from J, with 16 bases between. CDR3 length: 15 residues. Per germline, CDR1 LGHNA and CDR2 YNFKEQ. CDR3: CASGLSRADTGELFF. The CDR3 bases that were read are TGTGCCAGCGGACTCTCAAGGGCGGACACCGGGGAG.

With respect to this clone: The read terminates 3 residues ahead of where the CDR3 ends, so the germline J gene completes it. This chain uses TRBV7-3 with TRBJ2-5; 15 positions match TRBD2. Germline lookup yields CDR1 SGHTA and CDR2 FQGTGA. The length of the CDR3 is 16 residues. J gave up 2 bases and V 4 bases, and 2 bases lay outside the gene matches. The CDR3: CASSSGLAGGQETQYF. The covered CDR3 bases are TGTGCCAGCAGCTCGGGACTAGCGGGAGGTCAAGAGACC.

Remarks on this clone: With the read ending 3 residues before the CDR3 end, the germline J gene is used to fill in that end. The V and J genes are TRBV7-2 and TRBJ2-7, with 7 bases fitting TRBD2. V lost 2 bases to trimming and J lost 4 bases; unmatched junction nucleotides: 8. CDR3 size: 15 residues. CDR1 SGHTA and CDR2 FQGNSA come from the germline V gene. The CDR3 bases that were read are TGTGCCAGCAGCTTACAAGCGGGGCCGTTGTACGAG. Its protein product is CASSLQAGPLYE. The complete CDR3 protein is CASSLQAGPLYEQYF.

Concerning this clone itself: Read data end 3 residues before the CDR3 end; the end is taken from the germline J gene. The chain joins TRBV4-1 to TRBJ1-6; D gene ambiguous. This CDR3 has 17 amino acids. Germline CDR1 is MGHRA and CDR2 is YSYEKL. V lost 1 base to trimming and J lost 8 bases, with 18 bases between them. The CDR3 protein is CASSQGALRTLDSPLHF. The sequenced CDR3 bases are TGCGCCAGCAGCCAAGGTGCCCTCCGGACTCTGGATTCACCC.

On this clone itself: The CDR3 end falls 3 residues outside the read, so it is completed with the germline J gene. The chain couples TRBV29-1 to TRBJ2-3; 7 bases map to TRBD2. From germline, CDR1 is SQVTM and CDR2 ANQGSEA. Trimming cost V 7 bases and J 2 bases; bases outside gene matches: 12. CDR3 length: 15 amino acids. The CDR3 spells CSAFPASGSTDTQYF. CDR3 bases read: TGCAGCGCCTTCCCGGCTAGCGGATCCACAGATACG.

In the case of this clone: Read coverage stops 3 residues before the CDR3 terminus; the germline J gene supplies the remainder. The chain is built from TRBV28 and TRBJ1-5; TRBD1 matches 9 bases. The V segment lost 3 bases and the J segment 7 bases; nucleotides outside the gene matches: 7. Germline assignment: CDR1 MDHEN and CDR2 SYDVKM. The CDR3 runs to 15 residues. The DNA read from the CDR3 is TGTGCCAGCAGTTTCCGACAGGGGGTAAAGCAGCCC. Translated: CASSFRQGVKQP. The whole CDR3 reads CASSFRQGVKQPQHF.

CDR3 DNA, as far as it was read: TGTGCCATCAGCCAGGCCCGAAGCACAGATACG. Protein sequence: CAISQARSTDT. The CDR3, in full, reads CAISQARSTDTQYF. This chain links TRBV10-3 with TRBJ2-3; D not certain. The DNA ends 3 residues before the CDR3 does, and the rest of the CDR3 is filled in from the germline J gene. With 6 bases removed from V and 0 bases from J, the gap between germline ends came to 10 bases. Germline CDR1 is ENHRY and CDR2 is SYGVKD. The CDR3 has 14 residues.

Comments on this clone: The read halts 3 residues ahead of the CDR3 end, with the missing end drawn from the germline J gene. The J gene is TRBJ2-7, the V gene TRBV18; D possibly corresponds to TRBD1 (6 bases). CDR3 length equals 14 residues. CDR1 is KGHSH and CDR2 is LQKENI in the germline V gene. V was cut by 1 base and J by 3 bases, with 10 bases left in between. CDR3 loop: CASSPQGVNYEQYF. The CDR3 bases that were read are TGTGCCAGCTCACCACAGGGGGTTAACTACGAG.

As regards this clone: The CDR3 end falls 3 residues outside the read, so it is completed with the germline J gene. The gene calls are TRBV7-2 and TRBJ2-2, with 9 positions matching TRBD1. The germline V gene has CDR1 SGHTA and CDR2 FQGNSA. The CDR3 spans 14 residues. The CDR3 DNA, read in part, is TGTGCCAGCAGCATTGGACAGGGGAGAGGAAAG. It codes for CASSIGQGRGK. The entire CDR3 sequence reads CASSIGQGRGKLFF.

Turning to this clone: The CDR3 end lies 3 residues beyond the end of the read and is filled in from the germline J gene. The chain couples TRBV2 to TRBJ1-1, with D tentatively TRBD1 (5 bases). The CDR3 sequence is 14 residues long. Looked up from germline, CDR1 is SNHLY and CDR2 is FYNNEI. The CDR3 is CASSEAQGESEAFF. The covered CDR3 bases are TGTGCCAGCAGTGAAGCTCAAGGGGAGTCGGAA.

Concerning this clone itself: The CDR3 end lies 3 residues beyond the end of the read and is filled in from the germline J gene. The chain employs TRBV2 and TRBJ2-1; 11 nucleotides match TRBD2. Germline values: CDR1 SNHLY, CDR2 FYNNEI. V lost 4 bases and J lost 9; bases outside the gene matches: 8. The CDR3 runs to 15 residues. The sequenced part of the CDR3 DNA is TGTGCCAGCAGTGGGGAGACTAGCGGGACGGTTGAG. This encodes CASSGETSGTVE. In full, the CDR3 reads CASSGETSGTVEQFF.

As regards this clone: The observed sequence ends 3 residues before the CDR3 terminus, with the missing tail filled in from the germline J gene. This chain joins TRBV20-1 and TRBJ2-7; D remains ambiguous. V gave up 0 bases and J gave up 2 bases, with 11 bases separating them. This CDR3 is built from 14 residues. Germline assignment: CDR1 DFQATT and CDR2 SNEGSKA (reference sequence). The sequenced part of the CDR3 DNA is TGCAGTGCTAGAGAGAGGCAACGCCCCTACGAG. Encoded protein: CSARERQRPYE. The full CDR3 reads CSARERQRPYEQYF.

The sequenced part of the CDR3 DNA is TGTGCCAGCACCTCACAGGGGGCTGGTGGC. This sequence encodes CASTSQGAGG. The whole CDR3 is CASTSQGAGGAFF. V gene TRBV7-9 combines with J gene TRBJ1-1; TRBD1 agrees at 9 bases. The read ends 3 residues before the CDR3 terminus; that terminus is restored from the germline J gene. CDR1 is SEHNR and CDR2 is FQNEAQ in the germline V gene (reference sequence). This CDR3 region has 13 residues.

Note on this clone: The read stops 3 residues short of the end of the CDR3; the missing end is completed from the germline J gene. The rearrangement joins TRBV30 to TRBJ2-2; tentatively, D is TRBD1 or TRBD2 (6 bases each). Germline CDR1 reads GTSNPN; CDR2 reads SVGIG (reference sequence). CDR3 length: 12 residues. This CDR3 is CAGGGWNEKLFF. The sequenced CDR3 bases are TGTGCCGGAGGGGGATGGAATGAAAAG.

Concerning this clone: Read coverage stops 3 residues before the CDR3 terminus; the germline J gene supplies the remainder. This chain joins TRBV7-9 and TRBJ1-2, with D unresolved. This CDR3 has 15 amino acids. The germline CDR1 and CDR2 sequences are SEHNR and FQNEAQ (reference sequence). This CDR3 is CASSFSIDIKNIYTF. Partial CDR3 DNA: TGTGCCAGCAGCTTTTCCATTGACATCAAAAACATC.

The CDR3 spells CATKGLSGANVLTF. The CDR3 DNA, read in part, is TGTGCCACCAAGGGACTCTCTGGGGCCAACGTC. The gene calls are TRBV19 and TRBJ2-6, with D tentatively TRBD2 (6 bases). The read terminates 3 residues ahead of where the CDR3 ends, so the germline J gene completes it. The CDR3 runs to 14 residues. The V and J ends lost 10 bases and 0 bases respectively, with 10 bases between them. Germline CDR1 LNHDA, CDR2 SQIVND (reference sequence).

As concerns this clone: The CDR3 end falls 3 residues outside the read, so it is completed with the germline J gene. The V and J genes are TRBV7-2 and TRBJ2-5, with 13 bases lining up with TRBD2. CDR3 length: 15 amino acids. Germline V CDR1 and CDR2: SGHTA, FQGNSA. J lost 7 bases, V lost 6 bases, and 8 bases had no gene match. CDR3 bases read: TGTGCCAGCAGACCCAGGACTAGCGGGGGTGGGACC. It translates to CASRPRTSGGGT. The whole CDR3 is CASRPRTSGGGTQYF.

For this clone: The read finishes 3 residues shy of the CDR3 end, and the germline J gene is used to complete it. V gene TRBV5-1 combines with J gene TRBJ2-5, with 11 bases aligning to TRBD2. The CDR3 contains 16 residues. The germline gives CDR1 SGHRS, CDR2 YFSETQ. V gave up 3 bases and J gave up 3 bases; unmatched junction bases: 7. CDR3 loop: CASSSEGTSGEETQYF. The part of the CDR3 DNA that was read is TGCGCCAGCAGCTCCGAGGGGACTAGCGGAGAAGAGACC.

Points on this clone: The read terminates 3 residues before the CDR3 end, so the remaining end is supplied by the germline J gene. V usage is TRBV6-1 and J usage is TRBJ1-4; D is perhaps TRBD1 (6 bases). Germline CDR1 and CDR2: MNHNS and SASEGT. The CDR3 totals 14 residues. Incomplete CDR3 DNA: TGTGCCAGCAGTGACCCCTCAGAGGGGGAGAAA. This codes for CASSDPSEGEK. The full CDR3 sequence reads CASSDPSEGEKLFF.